In this sample, the clone carrying this T cell receptor (beta chain) turned up once. Its antigen is undetermined. Donors were Caucasian adults residing in Nashville, Tennessee, USA. V was cut by 4 bases and J by 3 bases, with 13 bases left in between. CDR1 is SEHNR, CDR2 FQNEAQ, per germline (reference sequence). This CDR3 has 14 residues. The repertoire was sequenced with immunoSEQ multiplex PCR; TCRdb's copy has only in-frame clones and lacks some. The sample yields under 600,000 clones, 97% seen once. These data belong to a study of shared clonotypes between healthy human individuals. Overall study findings and caveats: Having only a few donors restricted how much genetic and exposure-history diversity was captured. A reduction in generation probabilities was seen for non-shared clonotypes relative to those shared by all four donors.

This sequence was found in a woman aged 25 to 39 in good health. J is TRBJ2-7 and V is TRBV7-9; no reliable D call. Specimen: naive CD4+ T cells sorted from blood. Subset of the sample: CD45RA+ positively selected. In nucleotides, the CDR3 is TGTGCCAGCAGCTCGAGAAGTTTAGACTACGAGCAGTACTTC. It specifies CASSSRSLDYEQYF.